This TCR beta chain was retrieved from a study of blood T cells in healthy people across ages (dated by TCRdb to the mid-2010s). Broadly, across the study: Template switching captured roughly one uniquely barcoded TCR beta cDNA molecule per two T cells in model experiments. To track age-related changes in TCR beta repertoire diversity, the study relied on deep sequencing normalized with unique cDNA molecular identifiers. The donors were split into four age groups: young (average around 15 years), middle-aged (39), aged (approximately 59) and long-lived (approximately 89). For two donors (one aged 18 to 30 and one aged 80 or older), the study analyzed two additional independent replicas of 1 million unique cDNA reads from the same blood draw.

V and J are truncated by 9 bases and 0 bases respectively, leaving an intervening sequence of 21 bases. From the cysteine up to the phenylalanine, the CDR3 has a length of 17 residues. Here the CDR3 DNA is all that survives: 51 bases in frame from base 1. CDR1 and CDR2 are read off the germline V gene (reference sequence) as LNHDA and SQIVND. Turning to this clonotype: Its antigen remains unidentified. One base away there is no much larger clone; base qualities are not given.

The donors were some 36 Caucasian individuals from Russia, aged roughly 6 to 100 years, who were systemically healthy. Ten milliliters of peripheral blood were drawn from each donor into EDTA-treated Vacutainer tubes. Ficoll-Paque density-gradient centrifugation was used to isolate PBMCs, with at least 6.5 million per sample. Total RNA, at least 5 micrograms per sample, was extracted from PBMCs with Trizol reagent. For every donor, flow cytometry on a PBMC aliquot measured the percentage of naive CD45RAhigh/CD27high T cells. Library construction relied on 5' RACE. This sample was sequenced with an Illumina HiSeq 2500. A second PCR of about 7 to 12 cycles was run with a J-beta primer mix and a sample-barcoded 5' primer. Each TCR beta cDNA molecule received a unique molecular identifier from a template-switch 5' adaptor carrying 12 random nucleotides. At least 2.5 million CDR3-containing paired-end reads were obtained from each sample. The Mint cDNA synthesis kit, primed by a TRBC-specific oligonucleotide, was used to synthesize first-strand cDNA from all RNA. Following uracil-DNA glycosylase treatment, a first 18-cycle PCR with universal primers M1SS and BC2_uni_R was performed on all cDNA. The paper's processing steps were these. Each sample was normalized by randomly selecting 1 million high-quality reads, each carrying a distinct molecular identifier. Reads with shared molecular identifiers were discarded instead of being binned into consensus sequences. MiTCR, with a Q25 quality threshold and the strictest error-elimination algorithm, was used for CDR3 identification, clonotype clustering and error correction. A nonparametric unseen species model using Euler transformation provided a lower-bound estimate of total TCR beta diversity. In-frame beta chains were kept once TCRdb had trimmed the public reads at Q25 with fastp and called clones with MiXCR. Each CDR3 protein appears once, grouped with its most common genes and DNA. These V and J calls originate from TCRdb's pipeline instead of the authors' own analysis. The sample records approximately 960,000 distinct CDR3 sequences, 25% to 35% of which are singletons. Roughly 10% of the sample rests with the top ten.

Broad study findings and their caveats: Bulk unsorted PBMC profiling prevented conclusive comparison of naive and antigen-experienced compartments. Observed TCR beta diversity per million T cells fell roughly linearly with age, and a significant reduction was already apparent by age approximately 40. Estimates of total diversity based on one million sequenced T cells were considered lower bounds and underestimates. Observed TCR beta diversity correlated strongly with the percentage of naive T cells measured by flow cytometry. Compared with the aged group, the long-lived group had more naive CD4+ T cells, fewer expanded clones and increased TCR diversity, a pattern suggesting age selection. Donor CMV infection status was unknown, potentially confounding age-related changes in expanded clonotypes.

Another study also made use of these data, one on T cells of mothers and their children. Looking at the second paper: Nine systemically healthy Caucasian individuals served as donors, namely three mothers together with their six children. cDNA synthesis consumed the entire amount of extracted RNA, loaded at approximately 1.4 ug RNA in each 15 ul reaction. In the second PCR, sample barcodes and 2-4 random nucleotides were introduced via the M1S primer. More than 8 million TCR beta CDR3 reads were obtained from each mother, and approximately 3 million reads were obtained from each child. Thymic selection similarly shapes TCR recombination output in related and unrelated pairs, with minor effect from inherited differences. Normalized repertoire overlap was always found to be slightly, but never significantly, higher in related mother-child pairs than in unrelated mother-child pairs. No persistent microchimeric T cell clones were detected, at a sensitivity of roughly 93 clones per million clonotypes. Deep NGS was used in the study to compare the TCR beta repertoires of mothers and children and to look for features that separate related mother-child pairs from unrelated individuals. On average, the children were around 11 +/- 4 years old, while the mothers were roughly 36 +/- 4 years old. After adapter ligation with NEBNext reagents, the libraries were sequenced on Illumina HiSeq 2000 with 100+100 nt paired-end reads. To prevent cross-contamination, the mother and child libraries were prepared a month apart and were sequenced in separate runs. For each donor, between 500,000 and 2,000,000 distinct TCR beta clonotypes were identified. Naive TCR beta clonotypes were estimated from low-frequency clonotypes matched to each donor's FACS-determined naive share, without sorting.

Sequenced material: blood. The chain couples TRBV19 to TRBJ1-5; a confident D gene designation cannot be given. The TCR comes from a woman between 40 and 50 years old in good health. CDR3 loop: CASTSLGGAYSNQPQHF. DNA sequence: TGTGCCAGCACCTCCTTGGGTGGAGCTTATAGCAATCAGCCCCAGCATTTT.